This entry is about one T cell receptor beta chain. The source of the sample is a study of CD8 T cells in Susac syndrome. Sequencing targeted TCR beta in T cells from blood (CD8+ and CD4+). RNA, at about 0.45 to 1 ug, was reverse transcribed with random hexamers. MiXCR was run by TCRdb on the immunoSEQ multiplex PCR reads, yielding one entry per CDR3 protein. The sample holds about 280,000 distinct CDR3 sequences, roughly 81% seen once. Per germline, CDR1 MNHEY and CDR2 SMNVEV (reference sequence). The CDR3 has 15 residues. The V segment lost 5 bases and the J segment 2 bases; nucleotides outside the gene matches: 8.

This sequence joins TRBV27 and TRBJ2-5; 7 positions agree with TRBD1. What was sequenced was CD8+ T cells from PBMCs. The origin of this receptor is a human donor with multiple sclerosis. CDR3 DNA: TGTGCCAGCAGTCCCCGGGACAGAACACAAGAGACCCAGTACTTC. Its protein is CASSPRDRTQETQYF.